The 8 T cell receptor beta chains in this list originate from one sample, sequenced in a study of blood T cell repertoires in COVID-19. The protocol was immunoSEQ multiplex PCR, while the TCRdb copy is restricted to in-frame clones and leaves out a portion. The repertoire holds about 160,000 clones, about three quarters seen once, with about 3% in the top ten. The specimen was peripheral blood. Every receptor here comes from a man in his 70s with acute or convalescent COVID-19.

The V gene is TRBV19, the J gene TRBJ1-2; 10 bases agree with TRBD1. CDR1 LNHDA and CDR2 SQIVND come from the germline V gene (reference sequence). The CDR3 has 14 residues. J lost 2 bases, V lost 6 bases, and 3 bases had no gene match. The CDR3 DNA reads as TGTGCCAGTAGCGGACAGGGGGTCAACTATGGCTACACCTTC. This codes for CASSGQGVNYGYTF.

The genes are TRBV5-8 and TRBJ2-7, with no clear D. CDR3 length: 11 residues. V was pared by 0 bases and J by 6 bases, with 4 bases between. CDR1 SGHTS and CDR2 YDEGEE come from the germline V gene. The CDR3 DNA reads as TGTGCCAGCAGCTTGGTCTTCGAGCAGTACTTC. Translated, it gives CASSLVFEQYF.

This sequence joins TRBV3-1 (or the pseudogene TRBV3-2) and TRBJ1-2; TRBD1 aligns across 8 bases. After removal of 4 bases from V and 1 base from J, the junction contained 5 bases not matched to a gene. The CDR3 spans 15 residues. Germline V CDR1 and CDR2: LGHDT, YNNKEL (reference sequence). The chain's CDR3 is CASSREGTGNYGYTF. In DNA, the CDR3 is TGTGCCAGCAGCCGTGAAGGGACAGGTAACTATGGCTACACCTTC.

The chain links TRBV5-1 to TRBJ1-6; D remains unclear. Looked up from germline, CDR1 is SGHRS and CDR2 is YFSETQ. The CDR3 is made up of 13 amino acids. V lost 2 bases and J lost 10, with 10 bases in between. The CDR3 DNA reads as TGCGCCAGCAGCTTTAGTGCAGGATCACCCCTCCACTTT. This codes for CASSFSAGSPLHF.

The chain is built from TRBV27 and TRBJ1-5; the D gene is possibly TRBD1 (6 bases). The germline gives CDR1 MNHEY, CDR2 SMNVEV (reference sequence). V lost 2 bases and J 4 bases, leaving 15 bases between the germline ends. This CDR3 has 16 amino acids. For the CDR3, the DNA is TGTGCCAGCAGTTTAACCACAGGGTGGAGTAATCAGCCCCAGCATTTT. As protein: CASSLTTGWSNQPQHF.

The chain recombines TRBV4-2 with TRBJ2-7; 8 positions agree with TRBD1. The CDR3 spans 15 residues. Germline V gives CDR1 LGHNA, CDR2 YNFKEQ. V shed 1 base and J 7 bases; nucleotides not matched to a gene: 9. The CDR3 is CASSQGILQGGEQYF. The CDR3 DNA reads as TGTGCCAGCAGCCAAGGTATTTTACAGGGGGGAGAGCAGTACTTC.

The chain joins TRBV3-1 (or the pseudogene TRBV3-2) to TRBJ1-4; no reliable D call. Trimming cost V 4 bases and J 6 bases, with 15 bases left between them. The germline CDR1 and CDR2 sequences are LGHDT and YNNKEL (reference sequence). This CDR3 comprises 15 residues. CDR3 DNA sequence: TGTGCCAGCAGCCCCAGGACGGAGGGTCATGAAAAACTGTTTTTT. As protein: CASSPRTEGHEKLFF.

This rearrangement joins TRBV30 to TRBJ1-1, with 10 bases matching TRBD1. From germline, CDR1 is GTSNPN and CDR2 SVGIG (reference sequence). The CDR3 totals 13 residues. The J segment lost 4 bases and the V segment lost 6 bases, leaving 5 bases of the junction unmatched. This chain's CDR3 is CACRRDRGTEAFF. CDR3 nucleotides: TGTGCCTGTCGCCGGGACAGGGGCACTGAAGCTTTCTTT. Variable domain in full (rest from reference TRBV30 and TRBJ1-1): SQTIHQWPATLVQPVGSPLSLECTVEGTSNPNLYWYRQAAGRGLQLLFYSVGIGQISSEVPQNLSASRPQDRQFILSSKKLLLSDSGFYLCACRRDRGTEAFFGQGTRLTVV.